Below, 20 T cell receptor beta chains from the same sample are listed, as sequenced in a study of shared clonotypes between healthy human individuals. The naive CD8 population came from CD45RO-negative cells selected for CCR7, without terminally differentiated effector memory CD45RA+ cells. Measured with immunoSEQ multiplex PCR; TCRdb has only the in-frame clones, and not every one. The sample lists around 1.9 million clones, about 92% occurring once. The sequencing input was naive CD8+ T cells from PBMCs. Source of these receptors: a young man in good health. Some clones in this sample may be carry-over from other donors' samples.

The rearrangement uses TRBV11-2 and TRBJ2-2, with a tentative D call TRBD2 (5 bases). V dropped 2 bases and J dropped 0 bases, with 7 bases sitting between them. This CDR3 contains 15 residues. Germline CDR1 and CDR2: SGHAT and FQNNGV. CDR3 sequence (DNA): TGTGCCAGCAGCTTACCGGGATCGAACACCGGGGAGCTGTTTTTT. Encoded protein: CASSLPGSNTGELFF.

The J gene is TRBJ2-5, the V gene TRBV19, with 14 bases matching TRBD2. Germline CDR1 and CDR2: LNHDA and SQIVND (reference sequence). The CDR3 has 16 residues. The junction had 2 bases not matched to a gene; V was cut back by 4 bases and J by 1 base. The CDR3 loop reads CASSTTSGRAQETQYF. In DNA, the CDR3 is TGTGCCAGTAGTACGACTAGCGGGAGGGCCCAAGAGACCCAGTACTTC.

V usage is TRBV7-9 and J usage is TRBJ1-4; D not certain. V was clipped by 3 bases and J by 0 bases, with 14 bases between them. CDR1 is SEHNR, CDR2 FQNEAQ, per germline (reference sequence). The CDR3 is 17 residues long. The CDR3 DNA is TGTGCCAGCAGCTTTCTTGAGAGAGTTGCAACTAATGAAAAACTGTTTTTT. The encoded protein is CASSFLERVATNEKLFF.

The CDR3 region is CASSFLALAGALQETQYF. The CDR3 DNA is TGTGCCAGCAGCTTTTTAGCACTAGCGGGAGCCCTACAAGAGACCCAGTACTTC. This chain joins TRBV5-6 and TRBJ2-5, with 11 bases fitting TRBD2. Germline CDR1 reads SGHDT; CDR2 reads YYEEEE. With 2 bases clipped from V and 2 bases from J, the junction kept 11 bases outside the gene matches. CDR3 length: 18 residues.

This clone was recorded a few times. The gene calls are TRBV6-6 and TRBJ2-7; TRBD1 agrees at 8 bases. This CDR3 contains 12 residues. Per germline, CDR1 MNHNY and CDR2 SVGAGI (reference sequence). The ends lost 8 bases at V and 1 base at J; junction bases unmatched: 1. Here the CDR3 reads CASGQGSYEQYF. DNA of the CDR3: TGTGCCAGCGGACAGGGTTCCTACGAGCAGTACTTC.

With respect to this clone: Other DNA sequences from this sample encode an identical CDR3 as well. The chain joins TRBV28 to TRBJ2-5, with D perhaps given as TRBD1 or TRBD2 (7 bases each). V was pared by 6 bases and J by 5 bases, with 13 bases between. This CDR3 contains 13 residues. CDR1 MDHEN and CDR2 SYDVKM come from the germline V gene. Written as DNA, the CDR3 is TGTGCCAGCAGGCAGGGGGGGGAGGAGACCCAGTACTTC. It specifies CASRQGGEETQYF.

The genes are TRBV7-8 and TRBJ2-7, with 9 bases matching TRBD1. CDR3 length: 15 amino acids. Trimming at V came to 4 bases and at J to 3 bases, leaving 7 bases not matched to a gene. CDR1 is SGHVS, CDR2 FQNEAQ, per germline. The CDR3 DNA follows: TGTGCCAGCAGCTCCTTCGGGACAGGGAACTACGAGCAGTACTTC. Translated: CASSSFGTGNYEQYF.

CDR3 loop: CASSLFTGNTGELFF. The CDR3 DNA is TGTGCCAGCAGTTTATTTACAGGGAACACCGGGGAGCTGTTTTTT. The rearrangement uses TRBV27 and TRBJ2-2; TRBD1 is a possible D gene (5 bases). V lost 1 base to trimming and J lost 1 base, with 7 bases between them. The CDR3 runs to 15 residues. Germline loops: CDR1 MNHEY, CDR2 SMNVEV (reference sequence).

This clone is a singleton in its sample. The junction departs from the called germline gene at one end, perhaps through a read error. The gene calls are TRBV15 and TRBJ2-3; D gene unclear. Germline-derived CDR1 and CDR2 are LNHNV and YYDKDF (reference sequence). The CDR3 contains 17 residues. The CDR3 nucleotides are TGTGCCACCAGCGGAGATGGGTTGGCGACCCGCACAGATACGCAGTATTTT. Its protein is CATSGDGLATRTDTQYF.

The chain is built from TRBV6-5 and TRBJ2-7, with TRBD2 identical over 7 bases. Germline V lookup: CDR1 MNHEY, CDR2 SVGAGI. The V gene end was trimmed by 6 bases and the J gene end by 4 bases; junction bases not matched to a gene: 9. The CDR3 spans 14 residues. CDR3 residues: CASSLGRGLYEQYF. The CDR3 bases are TGTGCCAGCAGCTTGGGGAGGGGCTTGTACGAGCAGTACTTC.

A word on this clone: Other DNA sequences within the sample encode an identical CDR3. The chain recombines TRBV28 with TRBJ2-7; 8 bases fit TRBD2. Germline V lookup: CDR1 MDHEN, CDR2 SYDVKM. The CDR3 runs 14 residues. The ends lost 3 bases at V and 3 bases at J; junction bases unmatched: 4. The DNA of the CDR3 is TGTGCCAGCAGTTTTGGGAGCGGGAGCTACGAGCAGTACTTC. Residues: CASSFGSGSYEQYF.

J is TRBJ2-7 and V is TRBV11-1, with 8 bases fitting TRBD1. Per germline, CDR1 SGHAT and CDR2 FQDESV (reference sequence). The CDR3 consists of 15 residues. Trimming removed 5 bases from V and 6 bases from J; junction bases left unmatched: 12. CDR3 in amino acids: CASSHTGQGASEQYF. The CDR3 DNA reads as TGTGCCAGCAGCCATACGGGGCAGGGGGCCAGCGAGCAGTACTTC.

The J gene is TRBJ2-7, the V gene TRBV5-5; 9 positions match TRBD2. The germline gives CDR1 SGHKS, CDR2 YYEKEE (reference sequence). This CDR3 comprises 14 residues. J was trimmed by 4 bases and V by 3 bases; bases with no gene match: 5. The CDR3 loop reads CASSSSGIVYEQYF. The CDR3 bases are TGTGCCAGCAGCTCTAGCGGGATCGTGTACGAGCAGTACTTC.

This clone was detected a few times. J is TRBJ1-1 and V is TRBV13; D not resolved. The CDR3 covers 12 residues. Germline V gene lookup returns CDR1 PRHDT and CDR2 FYEKMQ (reference sequence). Trimming pared 5 bases from V and 1 base from J, leaving 5 bases between. Here the CDR3 reads CASSEGNTEAFF. DNA for the CDR3: TGTGCCAGCAGCGAGGGGAACACTGAAGCTTTCTTT.

The chain is built from TRBV11-2 and TRBJ2-5; D may correspond to TRBD1 or TRBD2 (5 bases each). The V gene's germline CDR1 is SGHAT and CDR2 FQNNGV. Trimming cost V 1 base and J 1 base, with 10 bases left between them. CDR3 length equals 15 residues. The CDR3, as DNA: TGTGCCAGCAGCTTAGGGCCAGGGAGCCAAGAGACCCAGTACTTC. As protein: CASSLGPGSQETQYF. Filled out from reference TRBV11-2 and TRBJ2-5, the complete variable domain reads EAGVAQSPRYKIIEKRQSVAFWCNPISGHATLYWYQQILGQGPKLLIQFQNNGVVDDSQLPKDRFSAERLKGVDSTLKIQPAKLEDSAVYLCASSLGPGSQETQYFGPGTRLLVL.

A note on this clone: The sample has other DNA sequences that encode this CDR3 too. This chain links TRBV9 with TRBJ1-1, with 8 nucleotides matching TRBD1. Germline CDR1 is SGDLS and CDR2 is YYNGEE. The CDR3 spans 15 residues. The V gene end was trimmed by 2 bases and the J gene end by 0 bases; junction bases not matched to a gene: 3. The CDR3 is CASSVAGGMNTEAFF. The CDR3 DNA is TGTGCCAGCAGCGTGGCAGGGGGCATGAACACTGAAGCTTTCTTT. The full variable domain, completed using reference TRBV9 and TRBJ1-1, is DSGVTQTPKHLITATGQRVTLRCSPRSGDLSVYWYQQSLDQGLQFLIQYYNGEERAKGNILERFSAQQFPDLHSELNLSSLELGDSALYFCASSVAGGMNTEAFFGQGTRLTVV.

This clone was seen a handful of times. The V gene is TRBV2, the J gene TRBJ1-2, with a possible D match to TRBD1 (5 bases). The V and J ends lost 5 bases and 3 bases respectively, with 16 bases between them. Germline V lookup: CDR1 SNHLY, CDR2 FYNNEI. The CDR3 length is 15 residues. CDR3 residues: CASSKGASRDYGYTF. DNA of the CDR3: TGTGCCAGCAGTAAAGGGGCATCGCGGGACTATGGCTACACCTTC.

This clone appeared a single time. The V and J genes are TRBV7-9 and TRBJ2-7, with TRBD2 as a possible D gene (6 bases). V shed 1 base and J shed 5 bases, with 12 bases lying between them. CDR1 is SEHNR, CDR2 FQNEAQ, per germline (reference sequence). CDR3 size: 14 residues. The CDR3 bases are TGTGCCAGCAGCTTAGGGCGGGGAGCAAACGAGCAGTACTTC. Translating it yields CASSLGRGANEQYF. Full variable domain (missing parts from reference TRBV7-9 and TRBJ2-7): DTGVSQNPRHKITKRGQNVTFRCDPISEHNRLYWYRQTLGQGPEFLTYFQNEAQLEKSRLLSDRFSAERPKGSFSTLEIQRTEQGDSAMYLCASSLGRGANEQYFGPGTRLTVT.

With regard to this clone: Different DNA sequences within this sample yield the same CDR3. The V and J genes are TRBV27 and TRBJ2-7; D possibly corresponds to TRBD1 (5 bases). V was trimmed by 6 bases and J by 1 base, leaving 10 bases between them. The CDR3 has 13 residues. Germline V gene sequence: CDR1 MNHEY, CDR2 SMNVEV (reference sequence). The CDR3: CASSLGPSYEQYF. CDR3 DNA: TGTGCCAGCAGCCTGGGGCCATCCTACGAGCAGTACTTC.

The V gene is TRBV7-9, the J gene TRBJ1-1; the D is unclear. V dropped 7 bases and J dropped 0 bases, with 21 bases sitting between them. The CDR3 is 17 residues long. In germline, CDR1 is SEHNR, CDR2 FQNEAQ (reference sequence). The CDR3 bases are TGTGCCAGCACTGAAGCCTCGTGGTCGGCAGTGAACACTGAAGCTTTCTTT. Protein: CASTEASWSAVNTEAFF.